The rows below give T cell receptor beta chains drawn from one sample of a study of blood T cell repertoires in COVID-19. Clones were sequenced by immunoSEQ multiplex PCR, and TCRdb holds only the in-frame ones, with some missing. The table lists a few hundred thousand clones, roughly 80% of them singletons. The specimen sequenced was peripheral blood. The source is a person between 70 and 80 years old with COVID-19, enrolled during active disease. Both conserved end residues are part of each CDR3. D genes are given only for firm matches. Some rows mark clone size as missing; the rest say once, few, many or name a class of expanded clone.

d_call	j_call	clone_size	v_call	cdr3_nt	cdr3_aa
NA	TRBJ1-6	NA	TRBV7-2	TGTGCCAGCGGAGGACGGAGGAGCTCCTATAATTCACCCCTCCACTTT	CASGGRRSSYNSPLHF
NA	TRBJ2-5	NA	TRBV15	TGTGCCACCAGCAGAGATGAAGGACGGGCCAGGGAAGAGACCCAGTACTTC	CATSRDEGRAREETQYF
NA	TRBJ2-1	NA	TRBV5-8	TGTGCCAGCTACCCCGAGTCCTACAATGAGCAGTTCTTC	CASYPESYNEQFF
NA	TRBJ1-4	NA	TRBV2	TGTGCCAGCAGTGTATACCAGATTAATGAAAAACTGTTTTTT	CASSVYQINEKLFF
NA	TRBJ2-7	NA	TRBV28	NA	CASSILGGTGANEQYF
TRBD1	TRBJ1-4	NA	TRBV6-6	TGTGCCAGCAGTTACACAACAGGGGAGAATGAAAAACTGTTTTTT	CASSYTTGENEKLFF
TRBD1	TRBJ2-1	few	TRBV19	TGTGCCAGTAGTAGCTCGACAGGGTCCTCCTACAATGAGCAGTTCTTC	CASSSSTGSSYNEQFF
TRBD2	TRBJ2-7	NA	TRBV11-2	TGTGCCAGCAGCGGAACCCCGGGGGGGGACGAGCAGTACTTC	CASSGTPGGDEQYF
NA	TRBJ2-3	NA	TRBV5-4	TGTGCCAGCAGCTTGGGGCAGGGTTCAGATACGCAGTATTTT	CASSLGQGSDTQYF
TRBD1	TRBJ2-1	NA	TRBV4-1	TGCGCCAGCAGCCAGACAACGGGACAGGGTTCGGACGAGCAGTTCTTC	CASSQTTGQGSDEQFF
NA	TRBJ2-2	few	TRBV9	TGTGCCAGCAGCGTAGACTCAGGGGAGCTGTTTTTT	CASSVDSGELFF
NA	TRBJ2-3	NA	TRBV28	TGTGCCAGCAGTTTGGCAGGGTTTTATACAGATACGCAGTATTTT	CASSLAGFYTDTQYF
TRBD1	TRBJ1-5	NA	TRBV27	TGTGCCAGCAGTTTGTTCTCCGGGACAGGGCCCAATCAGCCCCAGCATTTT	CASSLFSGTGPNQPQHF
NA	TRBJ2-1	NA	TRBV25-1	TGTGCCAGCAGTGAGGGCAGGGTATTTGAGCAGTTCTTC	CASSEGRVFEQFF
NA	TRBJ2-7	NA	TRBV7-9	TGTGCCAGCAGCGGCGCAGGGCCCGAGCAGTACTTC	CASSGAGPEQYF
TRBD1	TRBJ1-5	NA	TRBV6-5	TGTGCCAGCAACTCGGGAGGGGGCCGCAATCAGCCCCAGCATTTT	CASNSGGGRNQPQHF
TRBD2	TRBJ2-7	NA	TRBV5-6	TGTGCCAGCAGCTTGGGTACGGGACTAGCGGTCGAGCAGTACTTC	CASSLGTGLAVEQYF
TRBD2	TRBJ2-1	NA	TRBV4-1	TGCGCCAGCAGCCAACCCACGGCCGGGAGGGTTGAGTATGAGCAGTTCTTC	CASSQPTAGRVEYEQFF
TRBD2	TRBJ2-1	NA	TRBV6-2/TRBV6-3	TGTGCCAGCAGTTTTAGCGGGAGGAGTAATGAGCAGTTCTTC	CASSFSGRSNEQFF
NA	TRBJ1-2	NA	TRBV4-3	TGCGCCAGCAGCGAAGGAAGCAGACAGAACTATGGCTACACCTTC	CASSEGSRQNYGYTF
NA	TRBJ2-3	NA	TRBV5-1	TGCGCCAGCAGCTCGGAAAACAGGGTTGGCACAGATACGCAGTATTTT	CASSSENRVGTDTQYF